Each of the 15 T cell receptor beta chains below was sequenced from the same sample in a study of CD8 T cells in ankylosing spondylitis. Broader study findings: Within ankylosing spondylitis blood, a TCR beta motif made up of eight highly homologous variants appeared to be characteristic.

Each CDR3 protein is one row after TCRdb ran MiXCR on the 5' RACE reads. The sample lists around 94,000 distinct CDR3 sequences; about 8.1% were seen once. Antigens for these TCRs are unknown. Material for sequencing was blood, either unsorted or a sorted T cell fraction (not recorded which). The source of these receptors is a male donor with ankylosing spondylitis.

The sample holds a few counts of this clonotype. The chain joins TRBV27 to TRBJ1-6; D may be TRBD1 (6 bases). Germline values: CDR1 MNHEY, CDR2 SMNVEV (reference sequence). This CDR3 is built from 13 residues. Trimming took 2 bases from V and 10 from J, leaving 9 bases between them. CDR3: CASSLPGHSPLHF. CDR3 nucleotide sequence: TGTGCCAGCAGTTTACCGGGACACTCACCCCTCCACTTT.

There are many counts of this clonotype. The chain combines TRBV11-2 with TRBJ2-7, with D perhaps being TRBD1 or TRBD2 (5 bases each). Per the germline V gene, CDR1 is SGHAT and CDR2 is FQNNGV. The CDR3 has 14 amino acids. V lost 1 base to trimming and J lost 4 bases, with 11 bases between them. The CDR3 is CASSLVGDGYEQYF. CDR3 nucleotides: TGTGCCAGCAGCTTAGTGGGGGACGGGTACGAGCAGTACTTC.

This clonotype was found many times. The V call is TRBV6-5, the J call TRBJ1-1; the D is unclear. The CDR3 spans 13 residues. Germline V gene sequence: CDR1 MNHEY, CDR2 SVGAGI. V was trimmed by 2 bases and J by 4 bases, leaving 8 bases between them. The CDR3 is CASSYGERTEAFF. The CDR3 nucleotides read TGTGCCAGCAGTTACGGTGAACGCACTGAAGCTTTCTTT.

This clonotype was recorded at least ten times. The chain employs TRBV27 and TRBJ2-1; D is ambiguous. The V gene's germline CDR1 is MNHEY and CDR2 SMNVEV (reference sequence). CDR3 size: 13 residues. Trimming took off 3 bases at V and 2 bases at J, with 5 bases between the two ends. The CDR3 loop is CASSLLTYNEQFF. CDR3 bases: TGTGCCAGCAGTTTGCTAACCTACAATGAGCAGTTCTTC.

The sample holds a few counts of this clonotype. V usage is TRBV12-3 or TRBV12-4 and J usage is TRBJ1-3; D is uncertain. V was pared by 6 bases and J by 4 bases, with 16 bases between. This CDR3 comprises 15 residues. The CDR3 loop reads CASSIRTGSGNTIYF. The DNA for the CDR3 is TGTGCCAGCAGCATACGGACCGGGTCGGGAAACACCATATATTTT.

This clonotype came up a few times. The chain carries TRBV5-5 and TRBJ1-1; the D is unclear. Deletions cut 2 bases from V and 5 bases from J, with 13 bases between. The CDR3 length is 14 residues. From germline, CDR1 is SGHKS and CDR2 YYEKEE (reference sequence). CDR3 nucleotide sequence: TGTGCCAGCAGCTTTTCTGCTGCGGGGACTGAAGCTTTCTTT. Its protein is CASSFSAAGTEAFF.

The table lists this clonotype with many counts. J is TRBJ1-5 and V is TRBV7-9, with 7 bases identical to TRBD1. V shed 2 bases and J 5 bases; nucleotides not matched to a gene: 9. CDR1 is SEHNR and CDR2 is FQNEAQ in the germline V gene (reference sequence). This CDR3 is built from 16 residues. The CDR3 DNA reads as TGTGCCAGCAGCTTAACCCTCACAGGGGAGGATCAGCCCCAGCATTTT. Translating it yields CASSLTLTGEDQPQHF.

This clonotype was detected only a few times. This rearrangement joins TRBV27 to TRBJ1-1; D unclear. This CDR3 contains 14 residues. Trimming left V 3 bases short and J 1 base short, with 9 bases between. CDR1 is MNHEY and CDR2 is SMNVEV in the germline V gene (reference sequence). The CDR3 spells CASSLMPANTEAFF. CDR3 DNA: TGTGCCAGCAGTTTGATGCCGGCGAACACTGAAGCTTTCTTT.

This clonotype was detected many times. The genes are TRBV7-9 and TRBJ1-2; D gene unclear. The CDR3 extends over 11 amino acids. Trimming cost V 7 bases and J 8 bases, with 11 bases left between them. Per the germline V gene, CDR1 is SEHNR and CDR2 is FQNEAQ (reference sequence). CDR3 sequence: CASMVLKGYTF. In nucleotides, the CDR3 is TGTGCCAGCATGGTCCTGAAGGGCTACACCTTC.

This clonotype was seen a few times. This sequence joins TRBV6-6 and TRBJ1-1; unclear D gene. CDR1 MNHNY and CDR2 SVGAGI come from the germline V gene (reference sequence). Between the trimmed V and J ends, which lost 4 bases and 8 bases, there was a span of 8 bases. The CDR3 is made up of 11 amino acids. CDR3 sequence: CASSLGVEAFF. DNA for the CDR3: TGTGCCAGCAGTTTGGGAGTCGAAGCTTTCTTT.

This clonotype was found many times. The CDR3 DNA is TGTGCCATCAGTGAGAGAGGGACTAGCGGGAGGGCCCTAACAGATACGCAGTATTTT. Amino acid sequence: CAISERGTSGRALTDTQYF. The chain links TRBV10-3 to TRBJ2-3, with TRBD2 identical over 16 bases. V was clipped by 2 bases and J by 3 bases; unmatched bases: 8. CDR3 length: 19 residues. In germline, CDR1 is ENHRY, CDR2 SYGVKD.

This clonotype was counted ten times or more. The chain couples TRBV27 to TRBJ2-1; unclear D gene. The ends were cut back, 1 base at V and 5 bases at J, with 9 bases in the middle. This CDR3 is 14 amino acids long. Germline V gene sequence: CDR1 MNHEY, CDR2 SMNVEV (reference sequence). CDR3 region: CASSLFGKDNEQFF. The CDR3 DNA sequence: TGTGCCAGCAGTTTATTCGGCAAAGACAATGAGCAGTTCTTC.

This clonotype came up a few times. The V gene is TRBV29-1, the J gene TRBJ2-3; tentatively, D is TRBD1 (6 bases). V was shortened by 0 bases and J by 0 bases, with 13 bases between the two germline ends. The CDR3 extends over 16 amino acids. The germline V gene encodes CDR1 SQVTM and CDR2 ANQGSEA. The CDR3 loop is CSVEDQDSASTDTQYF. DNA of the CDR3: TGCAGCGTTGAAGATCAGGACAGTGCTAGCACAGATACGCAGTATTTT.

At least ten counts were recorded for this clonotype. V usage is TRBV6-5 and J usage is TRBJ2-3, with D unresolved. Germline loops: CDR1 MNHEY, CDR2 SVGAGI. This CDR3 spans 15 amino acids. The germline V and J ends were trimmed by 0 bases and 0 bases, with 7 bases remaining between them. CDR3 bases: TGTGCCAGCAGTTACTCTTCTTCCAGCACAGATACGCAGTATTTT. Translation: CASSYSSSSTDTQYF.

There are many counts of this clonotype. V usage is TRBV2 and J usage is TRBJ2-7; 11 bases agree with TRBD1. In germline, CDR1 is SNHLY, CDR2 FYNNEI. With V trimmed by 7 bases and J by 4 bases, 9 bases remained unmatched. The CDR3 has 15 residues. CDR3 amino acids: CASMPGQGDFYEQYV. The CDR3 region has the DNA TGTGCCAGCATGCCGGGACAGGGGGATTTTTACGAGCAGTACGTC.